Listed here is a single TCR beta chain. Its antigen remains unidentified. The sample is drawn from a study of T cell responses to AZD1222 COVID-19 vaccine. Profiled with immunoSEQ multiplex PCR; TCRdb holds only in-frame clones, not every one. This table holds roughly 150,000 clones, roughly nine tenths found once. Germline V CDR1 and CDR2: MGHRA, YSYEKL. The V and J ends lost 0 bases and 1 base respectively, with 6 bases between them. The CDR3 sequence is 14 residues long. Study-level points and caveats: The peak T cell response came first, and repertoires were sampled only after it.

The V call is TRBV4-1, the J call TRBJ1-1; D remains unclear. The specimen was peripheral blood, collected 28 days after the second AZD1222 dose. The sequence was collected from an adult who received the AZD1222 COVID-19 vaccine. The CDR3 DNA reads TGCGCCAGCAGCCAAGATCCGACGAACACTGAAGCTTTCTTT. It translates to CASSQDPTNTEAFF.